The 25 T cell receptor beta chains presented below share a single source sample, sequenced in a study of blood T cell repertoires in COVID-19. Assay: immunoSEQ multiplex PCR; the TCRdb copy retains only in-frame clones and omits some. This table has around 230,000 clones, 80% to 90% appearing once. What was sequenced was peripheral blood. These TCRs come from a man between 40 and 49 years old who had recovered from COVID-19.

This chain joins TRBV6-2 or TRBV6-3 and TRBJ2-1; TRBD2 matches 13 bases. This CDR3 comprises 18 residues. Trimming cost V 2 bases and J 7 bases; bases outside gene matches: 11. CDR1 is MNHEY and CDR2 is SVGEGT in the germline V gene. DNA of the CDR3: TGTGCCAGCAGTTACATTACCGGGACTAGCGGGAAAAAGAATGAGCAGTTCTTC. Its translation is CASSYITGTSGKKNEQFF.

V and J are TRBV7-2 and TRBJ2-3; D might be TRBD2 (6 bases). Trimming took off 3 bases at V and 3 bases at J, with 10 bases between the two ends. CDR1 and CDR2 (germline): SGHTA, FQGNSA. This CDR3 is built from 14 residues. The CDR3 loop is CASSFTGGTDTQYF. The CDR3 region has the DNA TGTGCCAGCAGCTTTACCGGGGGAACAGATACGCAGTATTTT.

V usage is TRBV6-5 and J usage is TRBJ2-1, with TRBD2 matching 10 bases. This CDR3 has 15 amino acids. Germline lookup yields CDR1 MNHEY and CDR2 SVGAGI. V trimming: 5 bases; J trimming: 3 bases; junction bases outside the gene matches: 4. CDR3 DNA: TGTGCCAGCAGTCTAGCGGGGGTAGGCTACAATGAGCAGTTCTTC. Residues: CASSLAGVGYNEQFF.

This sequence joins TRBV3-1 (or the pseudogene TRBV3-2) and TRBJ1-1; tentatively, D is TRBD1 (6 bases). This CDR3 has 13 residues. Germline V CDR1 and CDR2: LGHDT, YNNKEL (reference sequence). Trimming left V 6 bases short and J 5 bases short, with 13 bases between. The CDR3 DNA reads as TGTGCCAGCAGTCGAAACAGGGTGACTGAAGCTTTCTTT. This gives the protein CASSRNRVTEAFF.

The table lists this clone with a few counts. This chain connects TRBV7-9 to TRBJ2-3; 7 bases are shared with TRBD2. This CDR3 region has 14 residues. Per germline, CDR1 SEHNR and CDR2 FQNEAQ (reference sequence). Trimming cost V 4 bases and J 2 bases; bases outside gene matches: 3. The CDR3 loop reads CASSSGLDTDTQYF. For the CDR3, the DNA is TGTGCCAGCAGCTCTGGACTAGACACAGATACGCAGTATTTT.

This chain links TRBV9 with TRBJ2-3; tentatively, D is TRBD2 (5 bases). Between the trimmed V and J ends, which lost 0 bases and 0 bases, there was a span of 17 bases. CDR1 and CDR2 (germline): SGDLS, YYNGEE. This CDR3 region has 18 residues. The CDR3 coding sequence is TGTGCCAGCAGCGTAGGACCCGGAGGCTGGCTTAGCACAGATACGCAGTATTTT. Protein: CASSVGPGGWLSTDTQYF. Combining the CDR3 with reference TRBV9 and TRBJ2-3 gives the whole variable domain DSGVTQTPKHLITATGQRVTLRCSPRSGDLSVYWYQQSLDQGLQFLIQYYNGEERAKGNILERFSAQQFPDLHSELNLSSLELGDSALYFCASSVGPGGWLSTDTQYFGPGTRLTVL.

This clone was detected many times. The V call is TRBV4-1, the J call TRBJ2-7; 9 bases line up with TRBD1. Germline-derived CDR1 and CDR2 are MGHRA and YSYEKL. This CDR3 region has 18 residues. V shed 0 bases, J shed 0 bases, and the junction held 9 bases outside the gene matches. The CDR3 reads CASSQDPGQGLSSYEQYF. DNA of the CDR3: TGCGCCAGCAGCCAAGATCCCGGACAGGGGCTCAGCTCCTACGAGCAGTACTTC.

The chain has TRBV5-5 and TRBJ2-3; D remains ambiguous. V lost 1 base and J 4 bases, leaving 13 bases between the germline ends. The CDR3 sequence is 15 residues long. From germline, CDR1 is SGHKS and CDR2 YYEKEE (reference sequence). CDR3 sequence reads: CASSLWQSSPDTQYF. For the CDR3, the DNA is TGTGCCAGCAGCTTGTGGCAGTCGTCCCCAGATACGCAGTATTTT.

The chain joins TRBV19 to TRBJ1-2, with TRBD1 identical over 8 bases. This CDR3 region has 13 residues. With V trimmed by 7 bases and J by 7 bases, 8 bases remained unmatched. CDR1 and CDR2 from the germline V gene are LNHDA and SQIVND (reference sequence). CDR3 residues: CASKDRENGGYTF. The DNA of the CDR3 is TGTGCCAGTAAGGACAGGGAAAACGGTGGCTACACCTTC.

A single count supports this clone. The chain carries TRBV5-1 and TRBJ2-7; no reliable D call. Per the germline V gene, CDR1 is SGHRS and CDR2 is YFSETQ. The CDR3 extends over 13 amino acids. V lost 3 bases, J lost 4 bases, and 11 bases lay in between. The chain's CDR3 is CASSYLNQYEQYF. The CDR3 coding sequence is TGCGCCAGCAGCTATTTGAATCAGTACGAGCAGTACTTC. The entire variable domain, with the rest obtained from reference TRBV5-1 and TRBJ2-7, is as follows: KAGVTQTPRYLIKTRGQQVTLSCSPISGHRSVSWYQQTPGQGLQFLFEYFSETQRNKGNFPGRFSGRQFSNSRSEMNVSTLELGDSALYLCASSYLNQYEQYFGPGTRLTVT.

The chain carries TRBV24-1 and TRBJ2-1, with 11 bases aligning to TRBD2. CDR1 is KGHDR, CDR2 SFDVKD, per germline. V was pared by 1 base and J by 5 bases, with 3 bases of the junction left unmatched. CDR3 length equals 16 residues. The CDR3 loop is CATSDFGTSGNNEQFF. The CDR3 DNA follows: TGTGCCACCAGTGATTTTGGGACTAGCGGAAACAATGAGCAGTTCTTC.

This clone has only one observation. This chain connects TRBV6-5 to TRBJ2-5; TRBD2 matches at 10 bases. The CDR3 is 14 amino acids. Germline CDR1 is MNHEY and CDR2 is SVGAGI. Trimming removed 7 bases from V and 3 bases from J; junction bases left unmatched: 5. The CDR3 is CASTRLAGEETQYF. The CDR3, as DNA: TGTGCCAGCACGAGGCTAGCGGGGGAAGAGACCCAGTACTTC.

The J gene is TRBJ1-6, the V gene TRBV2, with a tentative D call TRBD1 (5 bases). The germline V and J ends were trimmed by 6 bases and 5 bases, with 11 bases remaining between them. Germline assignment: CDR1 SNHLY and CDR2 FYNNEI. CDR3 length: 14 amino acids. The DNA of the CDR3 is TGTGCCAGCAGAGAGACAGATAATAATTCACCCCTCCACTTT. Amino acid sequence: CASRETDNNSPLHF.

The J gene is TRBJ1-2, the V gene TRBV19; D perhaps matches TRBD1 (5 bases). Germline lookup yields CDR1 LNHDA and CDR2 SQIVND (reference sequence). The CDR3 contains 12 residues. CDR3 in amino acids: CAVDRGKEGYTF. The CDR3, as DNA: TGTGCAGTAGATCGGGGGAAGGAAGGCTACACCTTC.

The CDR3 sequence: CASSFGGIEETQYF. The CDR3 bases are TGTGCCAGTAGTTTTGGGGGGATAGAAGAGACCCAGTACTTC. This chain links TRBV19 with TRBJ2-5; D is possibly TRBD2 (6 bases). The CDR3 is 14 amino acids. CDR1 and CDR2 from the germline V gene are LNHDA and SQIVND (reference sequence). Trimming took 5 bases from V and 3 from J, leaving 13 bases between them.

The CDR3 DNA sequence: TGTGCCAGCAGTTTAACGGGGGGGGGCAGGGGCACAGATACGCAGTATTTT. Amino acids: CASSLTGGGRGTDTQYF. J is TRBJ2-3 and V is TRBV27, with 8 bases aligning to TRBD2. Germline values: CDR1 MNHEY, CDR2 SMNVEV (reference sequence). The V gene end was trimmed by 2 bases and the J gene end by 1 base; junction bases not matched to a gene: 8. This CDR3 contains 17 residues.

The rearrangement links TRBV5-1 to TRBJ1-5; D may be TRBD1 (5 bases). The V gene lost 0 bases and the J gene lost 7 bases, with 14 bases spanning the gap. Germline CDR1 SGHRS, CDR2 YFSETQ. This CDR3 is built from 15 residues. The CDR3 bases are TGCGCCAGCAGCTTGGTGGGGGGGTCGGGCCAGCCCCAGCATTTT. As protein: CASSLVGGSGQPQHF.

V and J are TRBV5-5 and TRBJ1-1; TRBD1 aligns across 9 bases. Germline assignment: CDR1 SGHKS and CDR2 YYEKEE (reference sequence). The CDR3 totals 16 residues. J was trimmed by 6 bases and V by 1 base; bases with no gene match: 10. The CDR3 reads CASSLPGQGSSAEAFF. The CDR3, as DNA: TGTGCCAGCAGCTTGCCGGGACAGGGAAGCTCGGCTGAAGCTTTCTTT.

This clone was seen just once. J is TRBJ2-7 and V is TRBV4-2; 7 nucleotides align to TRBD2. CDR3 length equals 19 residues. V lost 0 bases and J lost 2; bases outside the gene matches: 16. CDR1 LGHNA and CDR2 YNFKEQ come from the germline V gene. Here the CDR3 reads CASSQELGSGSTGTYEQYF. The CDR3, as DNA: TGTGCCAGCAGCCAAGAGTTGGGTAGCGGGTCAACCGGCACCTACGAGCAGTACTTC.

The CDR3 region has the DNA TGTGCCAGCAGCTTCCAGGCCGCATACGGCACAGATACGCAGTATTTT. This translates into CASSFQAAYGTDTQYF. V and J are TRBV7-2 and TRBJ2-3; no definite D call. CDR3 length: 16 amino acids. V lost 3 bases and J lost 1, with 14 bases in between. Looked up from germline, CDR1 is SGHTA and CDR2 is FQGNSA.

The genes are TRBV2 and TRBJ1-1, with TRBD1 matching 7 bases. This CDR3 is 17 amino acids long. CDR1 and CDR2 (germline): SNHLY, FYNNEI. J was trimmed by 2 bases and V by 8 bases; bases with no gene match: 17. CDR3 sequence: CASDDAPGQAQNTEAFF. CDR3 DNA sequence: TGTGCCAGCGATGATGCCCCTGGACAGGCCCAAAACACTGAAGCTTTCTTT.

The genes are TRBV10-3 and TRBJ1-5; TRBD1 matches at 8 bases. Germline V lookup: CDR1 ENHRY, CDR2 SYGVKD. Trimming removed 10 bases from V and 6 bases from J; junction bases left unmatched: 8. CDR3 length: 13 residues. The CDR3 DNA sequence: TGTGCCACCGGCAGGGGGCCGGGTCAGCCCCAGCATTTT. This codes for CATGRGPGQPQHF.

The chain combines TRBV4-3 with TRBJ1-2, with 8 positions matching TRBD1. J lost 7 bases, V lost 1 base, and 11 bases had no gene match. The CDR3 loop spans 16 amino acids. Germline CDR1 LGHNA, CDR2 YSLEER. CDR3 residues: CASSQAYGTGGSGYTF. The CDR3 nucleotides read TGCGCCAGCAGCCAAGCTTACGGGACAGGCGGATCTGGCTACACCTTC.

The CDR3 DNA is TGTGCCAGCAGGGGCTTGGCAGCGCAAGAGACCCAGTACTTC. Translating it yields CASRGLAAQETQYF. The chain carries TRBV19 and TRBJ2-5; perhaps TRBD1 as D (6 bases). This CDR3 has 14 amino acids. V shed 9 bases and J shed 2 bases, with 16 bases lying between them. CDR1 LNHDA and CDR2 SQIVND come from the germline V gene (reference sequence).

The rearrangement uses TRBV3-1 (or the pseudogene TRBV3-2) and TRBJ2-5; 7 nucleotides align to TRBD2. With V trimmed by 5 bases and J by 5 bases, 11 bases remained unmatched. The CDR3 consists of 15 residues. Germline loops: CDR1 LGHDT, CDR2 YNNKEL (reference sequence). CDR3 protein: CASSGLGEGLETQYF. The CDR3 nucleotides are TGTGCCAGCAGCGGTCTTGGGGAGGGCCTGGAGACCCAGTACTTC.